This T cell receptor beta chain was sequenced during a study of blood T cells in healthy people across ages. Findings of the study overall: It was held that diversity estimates obtained from one million T cells represented underestimates. As age increased, TCR beta diversity per million T cells fell in a roughly linear fashion.

Sample donors were healthy Caucasian individuals that came from Russia, aged roughly 6 to 95. The authors isolated at least 6.5 million PBMCs per sample. For the second PCR, which ran for about 6 to 11 cycles, a sample-barcoded 5' primer and a J-beta primer mix were used. TCRdb reanalysed the 5' RACE reads using MiXCR and keeps one entry per CDR3 protein. The sample records roughly 1.9 million distinct CDR3 sequences, more than 35% being singletons. This clonotype was recorded only once. Its antigen remains unknown. This CDR3 comprises 15 residues. V dropped 5 bases and J dropped 3; count of bases not matched to a gene: 6. Germline CDR1 KGHDR, CDR2 SFDVKD.

The receptor was derived from a human donor in good health. Source material: blood. This sequence joins TRBV24-1 and TRBJ2-1; 7 nucleotides agree with TRBD2. The CDR3 is CATSGSSGDYNEQFF. The CDR3 nucleotides are TGTGCCACCAGTGGTTCTAGCGGCGACTACAATGAGCAGTTCTTC.